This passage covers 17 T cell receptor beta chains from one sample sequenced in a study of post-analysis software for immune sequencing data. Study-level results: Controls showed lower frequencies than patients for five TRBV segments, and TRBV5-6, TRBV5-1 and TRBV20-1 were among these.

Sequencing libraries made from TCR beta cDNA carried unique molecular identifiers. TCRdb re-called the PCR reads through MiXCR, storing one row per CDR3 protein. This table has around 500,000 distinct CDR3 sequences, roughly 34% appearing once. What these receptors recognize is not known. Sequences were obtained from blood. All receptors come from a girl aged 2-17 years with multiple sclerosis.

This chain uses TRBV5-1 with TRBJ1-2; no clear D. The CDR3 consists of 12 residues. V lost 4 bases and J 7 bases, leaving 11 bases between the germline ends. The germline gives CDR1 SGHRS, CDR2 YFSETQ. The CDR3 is CASSVRVGGYTF. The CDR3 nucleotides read TGCGCCAGCAGCGTAAGGGTCGGTGGCTACACCTTC.

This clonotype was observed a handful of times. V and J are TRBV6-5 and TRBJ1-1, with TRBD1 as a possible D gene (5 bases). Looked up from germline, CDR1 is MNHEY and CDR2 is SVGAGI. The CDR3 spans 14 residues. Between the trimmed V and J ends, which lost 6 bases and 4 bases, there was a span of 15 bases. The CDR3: CASRRRQTPTEAFF. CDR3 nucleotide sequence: TGTGCCAGCAGGCGTCGACAGACCCCCACTGAAGCTTTCTTT.

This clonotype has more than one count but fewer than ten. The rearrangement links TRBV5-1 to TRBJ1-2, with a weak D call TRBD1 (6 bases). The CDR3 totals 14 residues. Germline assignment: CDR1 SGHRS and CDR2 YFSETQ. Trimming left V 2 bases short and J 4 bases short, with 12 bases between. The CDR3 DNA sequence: TGCGCCAGCAGCTTAAACAGGGTTGGCTATGGCTACACCTTC. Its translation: CASSLNRVGYGYTF.

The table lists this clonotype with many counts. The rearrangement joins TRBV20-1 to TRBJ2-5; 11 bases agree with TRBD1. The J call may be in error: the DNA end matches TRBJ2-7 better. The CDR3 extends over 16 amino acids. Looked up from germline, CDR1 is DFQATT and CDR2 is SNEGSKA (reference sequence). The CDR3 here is CSARDRGQPSLYEQYF. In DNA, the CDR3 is TGCAGTGCTAGGGACAGGGGGCAGCCCTCCCTTTACGAGCAGTACTTC.

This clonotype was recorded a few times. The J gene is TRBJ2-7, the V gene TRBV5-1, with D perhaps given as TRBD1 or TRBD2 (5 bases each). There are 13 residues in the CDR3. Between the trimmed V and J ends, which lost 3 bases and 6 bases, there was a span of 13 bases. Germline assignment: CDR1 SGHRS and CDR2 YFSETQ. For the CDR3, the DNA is TGCGCCAGCAGCTGGGGGTCGAGCGGCGAGCAGTACTTC. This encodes CASSWGSSGEQYF.

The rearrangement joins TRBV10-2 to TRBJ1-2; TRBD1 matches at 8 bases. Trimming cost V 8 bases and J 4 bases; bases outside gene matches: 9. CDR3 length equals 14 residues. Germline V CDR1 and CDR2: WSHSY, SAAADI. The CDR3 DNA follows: TGCGCCAGCGGAATGGGACAGGATATCTATGGCTACACCTTC. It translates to CASGMGQDIYGYTF.

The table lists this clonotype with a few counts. CDR3 bases: TGTGCCAGCACCCCAGGTGGGGGAGTCTCCTATGGCTACACCTTC. Its protein is CASTPGGGVSYGYTF. The J gene is TRBJ1-2, the V gene TRBV7-9; weak D call: TRBD1 (5 bases). CDR1 is SEHNR and CDR2 is FQNEAQ in the germline V gene (reference sequence). V shed 7 bases and J shed 4 bases, with 19 bases lying between them. The CDR3 spans 15 residues.

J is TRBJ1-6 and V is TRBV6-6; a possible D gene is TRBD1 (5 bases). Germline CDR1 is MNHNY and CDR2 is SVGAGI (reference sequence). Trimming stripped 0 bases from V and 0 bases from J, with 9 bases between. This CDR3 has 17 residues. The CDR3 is CASSYSGESSYNSPLHF. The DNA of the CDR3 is TGTGCCAGCAGTTACTCAGGGGAGAGCTCCTATAATTCACCCCTCCACTTT.

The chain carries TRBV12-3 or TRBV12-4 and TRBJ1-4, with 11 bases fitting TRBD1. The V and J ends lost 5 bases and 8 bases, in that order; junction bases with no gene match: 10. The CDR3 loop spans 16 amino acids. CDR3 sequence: CASSAWTGGRPEKLFF. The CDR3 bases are TGTGCCAGCAGTGCCTGGACAGGGGGCCGTCCGGAAAAACTGTTTTTT.

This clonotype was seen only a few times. The DNA of the CDR3 is TGTGCCAGCAGCAGAGATGGCGGGGAGCTGTTTTTT. Its protein is CASSRDGGELFF. The V and J genes are TRBV12-3 or TRBV12-4 and TRBJ2-2, with unresolved D. The CDR3 sequence is 12 residues long. Between the trimmed V and J ends, which lost 6 bases and 7 bases, there was a span of 9 bases.

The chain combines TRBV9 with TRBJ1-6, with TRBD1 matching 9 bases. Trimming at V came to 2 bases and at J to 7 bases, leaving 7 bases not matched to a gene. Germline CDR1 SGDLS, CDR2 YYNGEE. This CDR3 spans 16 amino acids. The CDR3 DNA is TGTGCCAGCAGCGTTCGGACAGGGGTTAAAAATTCACCCCTCCACTTT. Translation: CASSVRTGVKNSPLHF.

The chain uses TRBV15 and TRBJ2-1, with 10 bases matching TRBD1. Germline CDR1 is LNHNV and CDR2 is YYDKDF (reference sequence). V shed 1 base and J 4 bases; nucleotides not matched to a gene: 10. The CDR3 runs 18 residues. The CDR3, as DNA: TGTGCCACCAGCAGAGGGACTGGGACAGGGGTGCGGTACAATGAGCAGTTCTTC. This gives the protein CATSRGTGTGVRYNEQFF.

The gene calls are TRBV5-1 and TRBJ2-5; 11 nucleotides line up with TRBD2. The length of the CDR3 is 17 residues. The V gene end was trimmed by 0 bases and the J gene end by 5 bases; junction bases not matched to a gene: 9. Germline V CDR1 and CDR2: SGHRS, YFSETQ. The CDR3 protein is CASSLVLAGDLGETQYF. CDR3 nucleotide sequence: TGCGCCAGCAGCTTGGTACTAGCGGGGGACCTGGGGGAGACCCAGTACTTC.

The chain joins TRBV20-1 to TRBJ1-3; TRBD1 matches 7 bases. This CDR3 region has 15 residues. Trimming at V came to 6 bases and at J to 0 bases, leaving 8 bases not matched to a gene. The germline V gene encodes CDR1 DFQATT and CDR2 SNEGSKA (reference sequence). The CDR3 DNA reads TGCAGTGCACCTACAGGGGTCCGCTCTGGAAACACCATATATTTT. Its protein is CSAPTGVRSGNTIYF.

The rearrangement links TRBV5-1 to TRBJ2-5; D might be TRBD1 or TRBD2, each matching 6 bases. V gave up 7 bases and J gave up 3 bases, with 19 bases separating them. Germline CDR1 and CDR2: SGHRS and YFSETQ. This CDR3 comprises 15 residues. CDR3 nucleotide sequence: TGCGCCAGCGCAATGCGAACGGGGGCAGAAGAGACCCAGTACTTC. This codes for CASAMRTGAEETQYF.

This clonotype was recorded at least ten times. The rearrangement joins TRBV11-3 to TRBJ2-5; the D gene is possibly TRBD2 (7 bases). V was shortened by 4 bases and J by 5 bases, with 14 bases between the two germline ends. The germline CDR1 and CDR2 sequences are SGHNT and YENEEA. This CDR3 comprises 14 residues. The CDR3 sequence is CASSSGGPGETQYF. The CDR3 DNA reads TGTGCCAGCAGCTCCGGGGGGCCGGGGGAGACCCAGTACTTC.

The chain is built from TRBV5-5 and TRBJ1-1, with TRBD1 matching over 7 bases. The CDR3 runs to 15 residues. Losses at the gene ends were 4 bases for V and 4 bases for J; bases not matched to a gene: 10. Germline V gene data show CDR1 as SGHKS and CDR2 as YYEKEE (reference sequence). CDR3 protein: CASSDNRGGGTEAFF. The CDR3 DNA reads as TGTGCCAGCAGCGACAACAGGGGCGGTGGCACTGAAGCTTTCTTT.